One sample yielded the 14 T cell receptor beta chains listed below, sequenced in a study of shared clonotypes between healthy human individuals. Measured with immunoSEQ multiplex PCR; TCRdb has only the in-frame clones, and not every one. This sample has around 100,000 clones, with about 66% found just once. Specimen: memory CD8+ T cells sorted from blood. Noted subset: CD45RO+ cells pooled with CCR7-negative TemRA cells. Every receptor here comes from a woman in her 30s in good health.

The rearrangement links TRBV11-2 to TRBJ1-1, with D unclear. This CDR3 comprises 13 residues. Germline loops: CDR1 SGHAT, CDR2 FQNNGV. V was cut by 0 bases and J by 10 bases, with 12 bases left in between. The CDR3 here is CASSLEQGIRAFF. CDR3 sequence (DNA): TGTGCCAGCAGCTTAGAGCAAGGAATTCGAGCTTTCTTT. Full variable domain (rest looked up from reference TRBV11-2 and TRBJ1-1): EAGVAQSPRYKIIEKRQSVAFWCNPISGHATLYWYQQILGQGPKLLIQFQNNGVVDDSQLPKDRFSAERLKGVDSTLKIQPAKLEDSAVYLCASSLEQGIRAFFGQGTRLTVV.

This sequence joins TRBV7-9 and TRBJ2-7, with no clear D. CDR1 SEHNR and CDR2 FQNEAQ come from the germline V gene (reference sequence). Trimming removed 5 bases at V and 0 bases at J, with 14 bases between. The CDR3 is made up of 15 amino acids. The CDR3 bases are TGTGCCAGCAGCGCTAGTCACCCCAGCTCCTACGAGCAGTACTTC. Its translation: CASSASHPSSYEQYF. The full variable domain, rest sourced from reference TRBV7-9 and TRBJ2-7, is DTGVSQNPRHKITKRGQNVTFRCDPISEHNRLYWYRQTLGQGPEFLTYFQNEAQLEKSRLLSDRFSAERPKGSFSTLEIQRTEQGDSAMYLCASSASHPSSYEQYFGPGTRLTVT.

CDR3 DNA: TGTGCCAGTAGTATCTGGGGGGTGTCGGACACTGAAGCTTTCTTT. It encodes CASSIWGVSDTEAFF. The chain is built from TRBV19 and TRBJ1-1, with D possibly matching TRBD1 (5 bases). The V and J ends lost 3 bases and 3 bases respectively, with 14 bases between them. The CDR3 sequence is 15 residues long. CDR1 and CDR2 from the germline V gene are LNHDA and SQIVND (reference sequence). The full variable domain, completed using reference TRBV19 and TRBJ1-1, is DGGITQSPKYLFRKEGQNVTLSCEQNLNHDAMYWYRQDPGQGLRLIYYSQIVNDFQKGDIAEGYSVSREKKESFPLTVTSAQKNPTAFYLCASSIWGVSDTEAFFGQGTRLTVV.

There are a few counts of this clone. Other DNA sequences in this specimen translate into the identical CDR3. The rearrangement joins TRBV19 to TRBJ2-1; D is possibly TRBD1 (6 bases). The CDR3 runs 13 residues. The V and J ends lost 3 bases and 7 bases respectively, with 10 bases between them. Germline V gene lookup returns CDR1 LNHDA and CDR2 SQIVND (reference sequence). The CDR3 is CASSIWGPNEQFF. Here the CDR3 DNA reads TGTGCCAGTAGTATTTGGGGGCCTAATGAGCAGTTCTTC.

This clone was seen once. The V and J genes are TRBV10-2 and TRBJ2-5, with D hard to call. CDR1 and CDR2 (germline): WSHSY, SAAADI. Trimming cost V 5 bases and J 0 bases, with 7 bases left between them. This CDR3 spans 13 amino acids. The CDR3 protein is CASSLWYQETQYF. The CDR3 DNA sequence: TGCGCCAGCAGTTTGTGGTACCAAGAGACCCAGTACTTC.

The chain joins TRBV5-5 to TRBJ1-2; the D gene is possibly TRBD1 (6 bases). Deletions cut 2 bases from V and 10 bases from J, with 15 bases between. The CDR3 is 13 amino acids. The germline gives CDR1 SGHKS, CDR2 YYEKEE (reference sequence). The CDR3 here is CASSLEVQGFYTF. DNA for the CDR3: TGTGCCAGCAGCTTAGAAGTACAGGGCTTCTACACCTTC. Using reference TRBV5-5 and TRBJ1-2 for the parts outside the CDR3, the full variable domain is DAGVTQSPTHLIKTRGQQVTLRCSPISGHKSVSWYQQVLGQGPQFIFQYYEKEERGRGNFPDRFSARQFPNYSSELNVNALLLGDSALYLCASSLEVQGFYTFGSGTRLTVV.

The chain combines TRBV4-1 with TRBJ1-6; D unclear. V lost 0 bases to trimming and J lost 9 bases, with 9 bases between them. The CDR3 covers 14 residues. Germline lookup yields CDR1 MGHRA and CDR2 YSYEKL. This chain's CDR3 is CASSQDFESSPLHF. DNA of the CDR3: TGCGCCAGCAGCCAAGATTTTGAAAGTTCACCCCTCCACTTT.

CDR3 in amino acids: CASSHYEQYF. The CDR3 DNA is TGTGCCAGCAGCCACTACGAGCAGTACTTC. V is TRBV27 and J is TRBJ2-7, with D unclear. The CDR3 sequence is 10 residues long. V was shortened by 6 bases and J by 3 bases, with 3 bases between the two germline ends. Germline V gene lookup returns CDR1 MNHEY and CDR2 SMNVEV (reference sequence).

This CDR3 reads CASSLKGSSYEQYF. The CDR3, as DNA: TGTGCCAGCAGCTTGAAGGGGTCCTCCTACGAGCAGTACTTC. V and J are TRBV5-6 and TRBJ2-7; a weak D match, TRBD1 (5 bases). The CDR3 runs to 14 residues. Germline V gene data show CDR1 as SGHDT and CDR2 as YYEEEE. Trimming stripped 1 base from V and 0 bases from J, with 8 bases between.

The V and J genes are TRBV4-1 and TRBJ2-1; D might be TRBD2 (6 bases). Germline V lookup: CDR1 MGHRA, CDR2 YSYEKL. This CDR3 has 19 amino acids. The V gene lost 4 bases and the J gene lost 2 bases, with 24 bases spanning the gap. DNA for the CDR3: TGCGCCAGCAGCCCCCCGGGGGATATCGAGTCGTCGGCCTACAATGAGCAGTTCTTC. Protein sequence: CASSPPGDIESSAYNEQFF.

The V gene is TRBV30, the J gene TRBJ2-1; TRBD1 is a possible D gene (6 bases). V shed 5 bases and J shed 3 bases, with 11 bases lying between them. This CDR3 has 13 amino acids. Germline assignment: CDR1 GTSNPN and CDR2 SVGIG (reference sequence). The CDR3, as DNA: TGTGCCTGGGTCTCAGGGGACTACAATGAGCAGTTCTTC. It yields the protein CAWVSGDYNEQFF.

This clone was seen a handful of times. The V call is TRBV4-1, the J call TRBJ2-5, with TRBD2 matching over 13 bases. The closer fit of TRBJ2-7 to the DNA end suggests the J call may be wrong. CDR3 length: 16 residues. The germline V gene has CDR1 MGHRA and CDR2 YSYEKL. The CDR3 region is CASSQVLAGGNYEQYF. The CDR3 DNA is TGCGCCAGCAGCCAAGTACTAGCGGGAGGGAACTACGAGCAGTACTTC.

In its sample, this clone was seen many times. This sample also contains other DNA sequences that code for the same CDR3. The gene calls are TRBV19 and TRBJ2-5; D not resolved. The CDR3 spans 13 residues. V was cut by 6 bases and J by 2 bases, with 10 bases left in between. Per the germline V gene, CDR1 is LNHDA and CDR2 is SQIVND (reference sequence). CDR3 DNA sequence: TGTGCCAGTAGCCCGGCGCAGCAAGAGACCCAGTACTTC. Translation: CASSPAQQETQYF.

The J gene is TRBJ2-7, the V gene TRBV28; 8 bases map to TRBD2. CDR1 MDHEN and CDR2 SYDVKM come from the germline V gene. CDR3 length: 16 residues. J was trimmed by 8 bases and V by 6 bases; bases with no gene match: 18. The chain's CDR3 is CASSSGTSGSGKKQYF. As DNA, the CDR3 is TGTGCCAGCAGCTCCGGGACCAGCGGGAGCGGGAAAAAGCAGTACTTC.